The 8 T cell receptor beta chains in this list originate from one sample, sequenced in a study of regulatory and conventional T cells in RAG deficiency. Generated by immunoSEQ multiplex PCR, the TCRdb table keeps only in-frame clones and is missing some. The data show some 6,100 clones, about nine tenths seen once. The sequencing input was CD8+ T cells sorted from blood. The source is a human donor with RAG deficiency presenting as severe combined immunodeficiency.

The chain uses TRBV9 and TRBJ2-7; D gene uncertain. V shed 4 bases and J shed 5 bases, with 10 bases lying between them. Germline V gene lookup returns CDR1 SGDLS and CDR2 YYNGEE. The CDR3 extends over 12 amino acids. CDR3 DNA: TGTGCCAGCAGCCCCCAAGGAAACGAGCAGTACTTC. The encoded protein is CASSPQGNEQYF.

This clone appeared once. V is TRBV2 and J is TRBJ2-3, with D uncertain. Germline CDR1 SNHLY, CDR2 FYNNEI. Between the trimmed V and J ends, which lost 7 bases and 2 bases, there was a span of 16 bases. This CDR3 region has 15 residues. The CDR3: CASMELTAYTDTQYF. CDR3 bases: TGTGCCAGCATGGAACTTACCGCTTACACAGATACGCAGTATTTT.

The chain links TRBV7-2 to TRBJ2-4, with 10 nucleotides matching TRBD1. This CDR3 is 16 amino acids long. The junction had 7 bases not matched to a gene; V was cut back by 5 bases and J by 3 bases. Germline CDR1 and CDR2: SGHTA and FQGNSA. CDR3 in amino acids: CASSPGTGVVKNIQYF. CDR3 DNA: TGTGCCAGCAGCCCCGGGACAGGGGTTGTCAAAAACATTCAGTACTTC.

V gene TRBV7-3 combines with J gene TRBJ2-3; 7 bases map to TRBD1. This CDR3 contains 14 residues. Germline trimming cut 4 bases from V and 2 bases from J; bases unmatched to any gene: 3. Germline V gives CDR1 SGHTA, CDR2 FQGTGA. In nucleotides, the CDR3 is TGTGCCAGCAGCTGGGACAGCTTCACAGATACGCAGTATTTT. Encoded protein: CASSWDSFTDTQYF.

The genes are TRBV7-3 and TRBJ2-3, with D uncertain. Trimming removed 2 bases at V and 3 bases at J, with 9 bases between. CDR3 length: 14 amino acids. Germline loops: CDR1 SGHTA, CDR2 FQGTGA. CDR3 coding DNA: TGTGCCAGCAGCTTAGACGGATTAACAGATACGCAGTATTTT. The encoded protein is CASSLDGLTDTQYF.

The chain couples TRBV4-2 to TRBJ2-1; D call uncertain. The CDR3 is made up of 11 amino acids. V lost 1 base and J lost 9, with 4 bases in between. Germline CDR1 reads LGHNA; CDR2 reads YNFKEQ. This CDR3 is CASSQGFEQFF. The CDR3 DNA follows: TGTGCCAGCAGCCAAGGTTTTGAGCAGTTCTTC.

This clone was found once. The chain couples TRBV19 to TRBJ2-3; D not resolved. This CDR3 region has 15 residues. The V end was cut by 5 bases, the J end by 0 bases, with 12 bases between. Germline V gene lookup returns CDR1 LNHDA and CDR2 SQIVND (reference sequence). The CDR3 sequence: CASSPTPSSTDTQYF. CDR3 bases: TGTGCCAGTAGTCCGACACCCTCTAGCACAGATACGCAGTATTTT. Filled out from reference TRBV19 and TRBJ2-3, the complete variable domain reads DGGITQSPKYLFRKEGQNVTLSCEQNLNHDAMYWYRQDPGQGLRLIYYSQIVNDFQKGDIAEGYSVSREKKESFPLTVTSAQKNPTAFYLCASSPTPSSTDTQYFGPGTRLTVL.

This clone was seen just once. This rearrangement joins TRBV19 to TRBJ1-2; 7 nucleotides match TRBD1. V lost 3 bases and J lost 7; bases outside the gene matches: 2. The CDR3 has 12 residues. The germline gives CDR1 LNHDA, CDR2 SQIVND (reference sequence). In nucleotides, the CDR3 is TGTGCCAGTAGTATTGGGACAGCTGGCTACACCTTC. Its translation is CASSIGTAGYTF.